This T cell receptor beta chain stems from a study of blood T cells in healthy people across ages. This clonotype was seen only a few times. Its antigen is not known. Through a sample-barcoded 5' primer and a J-beta primer mix, a second PCR was run for about 6 to 11 cycles. TCRdb re-analysed the 5' RACE reads in MiXCR, keeping a single row per CDR3 protein. The table shows around 700,000 distinct CDR3 sequences, with roughly 25% occurring only once. CDR1 LNHNV and CDR2 YYDKDF come from the germline V gene (reference sequence). This CDR3 region has 14 residues. Trimming pared 6 bases from V and 6 bases from J, leaving 14 bases between. Study findings and constraints: The study could not conclusively compare naive and antigen-experienced cells, given its unsorted PBMCs.

These data were also reused for a study on T cells of mothers and their children. That source reports: Samples came from a few healthy Caucasian mothers and their six children. Related mother-child pairs shared marginally more repertoire than unrelated pairs, though not significantly.

The source of this sequence is a boy aged 5-17 years in good health. The chain carries TRBV15 and TRBJ1-4; D not certain. The sample consisted of blood. CDR3 sequence: CATSSRALYEKLFF. The CDR3 region has the DNA TGTGCCACCAGTTCTCGGGCGTTGTATGAAAAACTGTTTTTT.